This is a list of T cell receptor beta chains from one sample in a study of T cell responses to AZD1222 COVID-19 vaccine. Using immunoSEQ multiplex PCR, the repertoire was profiled, and TCRdb retains in-frame clones only, with some absent. The table lists roughly 120,000 clones, roughly 80% of them singletons. Source: peripheral blood, taken on day 0 of AZD1222 vaccination. These receptors all come from an adult in good health. The CDR3 runs from the conserved cysteine through the conserved F or W. The order of the fields is clone size, J gene, V gene, D gene, CDR3 DNA, CDR3 protein. The D gene is left open where the match is weak. Clone size is not always given. Where it is, it says once, few, many or a class for expanded clones.

>.|TRBJ2-2|TRBV6-4|TRBD1
TGTGCCAGCAGTGTTGCAGGGGGCACCGGGGAGCTGTTTTTT
CASSVAGGTGELFF
>once|TRBJ2-1|TRBV5-6|.
TGTGCCAGCAGCTTGGCCAGCGTGAATGAGCAGTTCTTC
CASSLASVNEQFF
>.|TRBJ1-2|TRBV3-1/TRBV3-2|.
TGTGCCAGCAGCCAAGAGGCCATACGGGGCTACACCTTC
CASSQEAIRGYTF
>few|TRBJ2-1|TRBV5-1|.
TGCGCCAGCAGCTTGGTCGATGATAATGAGCAGTTCTTC
CASSLVDDNEQFF
>.|TRBJ2-1|TRBV27|TRBD1
TGTGCCAGCAGTTTGGCAGGGGGCCGATATCGAGCTTATGAGCAGTTCTTC
CASSLAGGRYRAYEQFF
>few|TRBJ2-1|TRBV9|TRBD2
TGTGCCAGCAGCGTAGGAGCTAGCGGGGGGGATGAGCAGTTCTTC
CASSVGASGGDEQFF
>.|TRBJ2-2|TRBV21-1|.
TGTGCCAGCAGCAAAACAGGGCCGAACACCGGGGAGCTGTTTTTT
CASSKTGPNTGELFF
>.|TRBJ2-7|TRBV27|.
TGTGCCAGCCCTACTTTGAGGGGACTCTACGAGCAGTACTTC
CASPTLRGLYEQYF
>.|TRBJ2-5|TRBV6-6|.
TGTGCCAGCAAAATTTCTCTTCGGGCACTCCAAGAGACCCAGTACTTC
CASKISLRALQETQYF
>.|TRBJ1-4|TRBV19|.
TGTGCCAGTAGTGTTCCCAGATCAACTAATGAAAAACTGTTTTTT
CASSVPRSTNEKLFF
>.|TRBJ2-7|TRBV28|.
TGTGCCAGCAGCCGTCCAATCGGGGGTGAAGAGCAGTACTTC
CASSRPIGGEEQYF
>once|TRBJ2-7|TRBV6-2/TRBV6-3|TRBD2
TGTGCCAGCAGTTACTGGGACTATCAGTACTTC
CASSYWDYQYF
>once|TRBJ1-1|TRBV28|.
TGTGCCAGCAGTTTAAGACAGATCATGAACACTGAAGCTTTCTTT
CASSLRQIMNTEAFF
>.|TRBJ2-5|TRBV19|.
TGTGCCAGTAGTATAGGGGCCGGCAGCGGGCAAGAGACCCAGTACTTC
CASSIGAGSGQETQYF
>.|TRBJ1-1|TRBV28|.
TGTGCCAGCCGATCGGCCGGATTCGGGGGGAATGGCACTGAAGCTTTCTTT
CASRSAGFGGNGTEAFF
>few|TRBJ2-2|TRBV6-5|.
TGTGCCAGCCGGCCGGGGTACGACACCGGGGAGCTGTTTTTT
CASRPGYDTGELFF
>.|TRBJ2-3|TRBV4-1|TRBD2
TGCGCCAGCAGCCCGGGGATACTAGCGGGCGCAGATACGCAGTATTTT
CASSPGILAGADTQYF
>.|TRBJ1-1|TRBV25-1|.
TGTGCCAGCGGGGGGCTCGGGGGCGTCACTGAAGCTTTCTTT
CASGGLGGVTEAFF
>.|TRBJ2-1|TRBV5-1|TRBD1
TGCGCCAGCAGCTCGGGACAGGGGGCTTACAATGAGCAGTTCTTC
CASSSGQGAYNEQFF
>few|TRBJ2-3|TRBV6-5|TRBD2
TGTGCCAGCAGTTCTGCGACTAGCGGGAGCGAGGATACGCAGTATTTT
CASSSATSGSEDTQYF
>.|TRBJ1-4|TRBV5-1|TRBD1
TGCGCCAGCAGCTTGCAGGGGGCAATACAGAATGAAAAACTGTTTTTT
CASSLQGAIQNEKLFF
>.|TRBJ1-4|TRBV19|.
TGTGCCAGTAGTGCGGACTCATTAAATAATGAAAAACTGTTTTTT
CASSADSLNNEKLFF
>.|TRBJ1-5|TRBV4-1|TRBD1
TGCGCCAGCAGCCAAACCCGGGACAGGGCCTCTCTTCAGCCCCAGCATTTT
CASSQTRDRASLQPQHF
>.|TRBJ1-2|TRBV5-1|TRBD1
TGCGCCAGCAGCTCCGGGACAGACTATGGCTACACCTTC
CASSSGTDYGYTF
>.|TRBJ2-3|TRBV4-2|.
TGTGCCAGCAGCCAAGAAATCCTGGTATTTTCCACAGATACGCAGTATTTT
CASSQEILVFSTDTQYF
>.|TRBJ1-5|TRBV29-1|.
TGCAGCGTTGTGTTGGAGGGCACTGATCAGCCCCAGCATTTT
CSVVLEGTDQPQHF
>once|TRBJ2-2|TRBV10-3|TRBD2
TGTGCCTGCGGGACTAGCGGGATAACCGGGGAGCTGTTTTTT
CACGTSGITGELFF
>.|TRBJ2-1|TRBV28|TRBD2
TGTGCCAGCAGTTTTGGGGGGGGCTCCTACAATGAGCAGTTCTTC
CASSFGGGSYNEQFF
>.|TRBJ2-7|TRBV10-3|.
TGTGCCATCAGTGAGTCCTGGCGGAAGCAGTACTTC
CAISESWRKQYF
>.|TRBJ1-1|TRBV19|TRBD1
TGTGCCAGTAGTCGTTTAGACAGGGTGAACACTGAAGCTTTCTTT
CASSRLDRVNTEAFF
>.|TRBJ2-1|TRBV20-1|TRBD1
TGCAGTGCTAGTCGTTACACGGGACAGGGCAATGAGCAGTTCTTC
CSASRYTGQGNEQFF
>.|TRBJ2-5|TRBV28|.
TGTGCCAGCAGTTCTCAACAGGGTTCCCAAGAGACCCAGTACTTC
CASSSQQGSQETQYF
>.|TRBJ1-1|TRBV5-1|.
TGCGCCAGCAGCAGTCAACCGGGAAGAATGAACACTGAAGCTTTCTTT
CASSSQPGRMNTEAFF
>.|TRBJ1-4|TRBV5-5|TRBD1
TGTGCCAGCAGTAGTGGACAGGGTGGTGAAAAACTGTTTTTT
CASSSGQGGEKLFF
>.|TRBJ1-1|TRBV6-2/TRBV6-3|.
TGTGCCAGCAGTTACTCGATAGCAGGCACTGAAGCTTTCTTT
CASSYSIAGTEAFF
>.|TRBJ1-2|TRBV7-3|.
TGTGCCAGCAGCCCCCACACAAACTATGGCTACACCTTC
CASSPHTNYGYTF
>.|TRBJ1-5|TRBV28|.
TGTGCCAGCAGTTTATTGGGGAGAGGGCAGCCCCAGCATTTT
CASSLLGRGQPQHF
>.|TRBJ2-7|TRBV6-5|TRBD1
TGTGCCAGCAGTTTCTACAGGGGGCAGTACGAGCAGTACTTC
CASSFYRGQYEQYF
>.|TRBJ2-7|TRBV9|TRBD2
TGTGCCAGCAGCGTAGCTACTAGCGGGAGGTACGAGCAGTACTTC
CASSVATSGRYEQYF
>.|TRBJ1-3|TRBV7-6|.
TGTGCCAGCAGCCCAAATCGACATCGCCCTGGAAACACCATATATTTT
CASSPNRHRPGNTIYF
>.|TRBJ1-2|TRBV4-1|TRBD1
TGCGCCAGCAGCCATGGGGACAGGGCCCATGGCTACACCTTC
CASSHGDRAHGYTF
>once|TRBJ2-5|TRBV18|.
TGTGCCAGCTCACCATCAGTCCGGGGATCTGTGGTGGAGACCCAGTACTTC
CASSPSVRGSVVETQYF
>.|TRBJ1-2|TRBV29-1|TRBD1
TGCAGCGTTATGGCAGGGGGCCGGGGCTACACCTTC
CSVMAGGRGYTF
>.|TRBJ1-5|TRBV18|.
TGTGCCAGCTCACCACGAAGTCCATCCGATAGCAATCAGCCCCAGCATTTT
CASSPRSPSDSNQPQHF
>once|TRBJ2-7|TRBV6-5|TRBD1
TGTGCCAGCAGCCATGGGGGACAGGGTTACGAGCAGTACTTC
CASSHGGQGYEQYF
>.|TRBJ2-1|TRBV28|.
TGTGCCAGCAGATATGACTCGAGCTCCTACAATGAGCAGTTCTTC
CASRYDSSSYNEQFF
>.|TRBJ2-7|TRBV29-1|.
TGCAGCGTTGGATTTTCTCTGTACGAGCAGTACTTC
CSVGFSLYEQYF
>.|TRBJ1-3|TRBV28|.
TGTGCCAGCAGTTTACCAATAGGGAGGGCTGGAAACACCATATATTTT
CASSLPIGRAGNTIYF
>.|TRBJ1-2|TRBV7-2|.
TGTGCCAGCAGCTTAGGCAGGGGTGGGGGCTACACCTTC
CASSLGRGGGYTF
>.|TRBJ2-2|TRBV7-2|TRBD2
TGTGCCAGCAGCTTAGCCGGGGGGGCCGGGGAGCTGTTTTTT
CASSLAGGAGELFF
>once|TRBJ2-6|TRBV29-1|.
TGCAGCATCGACATCTCTGGGGCCAACGTCCTGACTTTC
CSIDISGANVLTF
>few|TRBJ1-2|TRBV28|.
TGTGCCAGCAGCCTCGGGTACAGGGAGCTTCATGGCTACACCTTC
CASSLGYRELHGYTF
>.|TRBJ1-2|TRBV28|.
TGTGTTACGTCCACCGGGGGGGGCGATAATTATGGCTACACCTTC
CVTSTGGGDNYGYTF
>.|TRBJ2-5|TRBV28|.
TGTGCCAGCTCTTCCCGACAGCTCCAAGAGACCCAGTACTTC
CASSSRQLQETQYF
>.|TRBJ1-3|TRBV5-1|.
TGCGCCAGCAGCTCGAGATCCGGCCTCGGAAACACCATATATTTT
CASSSRSGLGNTIYF